At least ten counts were recorded for the clone carrying this T cell receptor (beta chain). The sample belongs to a study of Graves' ophthalmopathy and Graves' hyperthyroidism. The TCR beta CDR3 regions underwent amplification from RNA transcripts. HTBI primers primed a first-round RT-PCR, and a second-round multiplex PCR followed. TCRdb re-called the multiplex PCR reads through MiXCR, storing one row per CDR3 protein. The sample has about 150,000 distinct CDR3 sequences; 30% to 45% are singletons. The CDR3 length is 13 residues. Deletions cut 2 bases from V and 6 bases from J, with 10 bases between. The TCR was taken from a woman in her thirties or forties with Graves' ophthalmopathy. The chain links TRBV12-3 or TRBV12-4 to TRBJ1-1, with D unresolved. Sequenced input: peripheral blood. The CDR3 sequence: CASSLSVFAEAFF. Here the CDR3 DNA reads TGTGCCAGCAGTTTATCGGTTTTCGCTGAAGCTTTCTTT.